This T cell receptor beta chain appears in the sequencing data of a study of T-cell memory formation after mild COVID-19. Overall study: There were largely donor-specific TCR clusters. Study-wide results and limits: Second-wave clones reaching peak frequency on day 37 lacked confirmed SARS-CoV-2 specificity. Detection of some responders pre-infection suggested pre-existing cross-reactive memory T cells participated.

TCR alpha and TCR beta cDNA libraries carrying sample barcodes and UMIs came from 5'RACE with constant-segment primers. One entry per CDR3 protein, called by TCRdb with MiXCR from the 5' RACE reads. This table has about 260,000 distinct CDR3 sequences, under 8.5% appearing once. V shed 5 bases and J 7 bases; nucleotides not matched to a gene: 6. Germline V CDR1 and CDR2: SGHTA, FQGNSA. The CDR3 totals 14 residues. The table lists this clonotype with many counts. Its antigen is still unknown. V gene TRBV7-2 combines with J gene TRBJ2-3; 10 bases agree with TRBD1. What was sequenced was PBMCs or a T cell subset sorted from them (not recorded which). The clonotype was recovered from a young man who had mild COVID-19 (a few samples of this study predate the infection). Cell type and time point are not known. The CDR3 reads CASSPGQGEYTQYF. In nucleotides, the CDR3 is TGTGCCAGCAGCCCAGGACAGGGGGAATATACGCAGTATTTT.